These 10 T cell receptor beta chains originate from one sample sequenced in a study of T cell responses to AZD1222 COVID-19 vaccine. Sequencing was performed with immunoSEQ multiplex PCR; in TCRdb, only in-frame clones are kept and a portion is missing. The sample has roughly 170,000 clones, around 90% seen once. The material was peripheral blood, obtained on day 0 of AZD1222 vaccination. These receptors originate from an adult in good health.

In DNA form, the CDR3 reads TGCGCCAGCAGCCAAGATGGAGGATACCTAAGTCCCACTGAAGCTTTCTTT. Its protein is CASSQDGGYLSPTEAFF. This chain uses TRBV4-3 with TRBJ1-1; no definite D call. Germline V lookup: CDR1 LGHNA, CDR2 YSLEER. This CDR3 has 17 residues. The V end lost 0 bases, the J end lost 4 bases, and 18 bases lay between the germline ends.

The V gene is TRBV19, the J gene TRBJ2-1; D possibly corresponds to TRBD1 (6 bases). Trimming removed 5 bases from V and 8 bases from J, with 13 bases in between. The CDR3 consists of 13 residues. CDR1 LNHDA and CDR2 SQIVND come from the germline V gene (reference sequence). The DNA for the CDR3 is TGTGCCAGTAGTCCCGGGACAAGCTATGAGCAGTTCTTC. Translation gives CASSPGTSYEQFF.

This chain uses TRBV9 with TRBJ1-3; D remains ambiguous. The germline gives CDR1 SGDLS, CDR2 YYNGEE. V lost 0 bases and J lost 0, with 4 bases in between. The CDR3 loop spans 14 amino acids. The CDR3: CASSVDGSGNTIYF. The CDR3 nucleotides are TGTGCCAGCAGCGTAGATGGCTCTGGAAACACCATATATTTT.

V usage is TRBV7-2 and J usage is TRBJ2-5; 15 nucleotides agree with TRBD2. This CDR3 is built from 17 residues. Germline trimming cut 5 bases from V and 2 bases from J; bases unmatched to any gene: 6. CDR1 SGHTA and CDR2 FQGNSA come from the germline V gene. The CDR3 DNA reads TGTGCCAGCAGCGCAGGACTAGCGGGGGGGCTACAAGAGACCCAGTACTTC. Amino acids: CASSAGLAGGLQETQYF.

The CDR3 is CASSASVETQYF. In nucleotides, the CDR3 is TGTGCCAGCAGCGCCTCAGTGGAGACCCAGTACTTC. This sequence joins TRBV12-3 or TRBV12-4 and TRBJ2-5; D unclear. Deletions cut 6 bases from V and 5 bases from J, with 10 bases between. CDR3 length: 12 amino acids.

V and J are TRBV5-1 and TRBJ1-2; no clear D. Germline CDR1 and CDR2: SGHRS and YFSETQ. The CDR3 totals 13 residues. V was pared by 0 bases and J by 4 bases, with 7 bases between. CDR3 nucleotides: TGCGCCAGCAGCTTGGATTTGGGCTATGGCTACACCTTC. Its translation: CASSLDLGYGYTF.

This clone occurred once. This rearrangement joins TRBV11-2 to TRBJ2-1; TRBD1 is a possible D gene (6 bases). V was trimmed by 1 base and J by 0 bases, leaving 10 bases between them. CDR1 and CDR2 (germline): SGHAT, FQNNGV. The CDR3 contains 16 residues. The CDR3 sequence is CASSLGQGSSYNEQFF. CDR3 nucleotide sequence: TGTGCCAGCAGCTTAGGCCAGGGGAGCTCCTACAATGAGCAGTTCTTC.

The V gene is TRBV28, the J gene TRBJ1-1; D unresolved. This CDR3 is built from 13 residues. Trimming pared 7 bases from V and 4 bases from J, leaving 13 bases between. CDR1 MDHEN and CDR2 SYDVKM come from the germline V gene. CDR3 in DNA: TGTGCCAGCAAACCTCCTGGGTCCACTGAAGCTTTCTTT. The encoded protein is CASKPPGSTEAFF.

The table lists this clone with a count of one. This sequence joins TRBV5-8 and TRBJ1-1; no clear D gene. The germline CDR1 and CDR2 sequences are SGHTS and YDEGEE. Trimming shortened V by 1 base and J by 0 bases, and 13 bases separated the two germline ends. The CDR3 is 16 amino acids. The CDR3 is CASSLNPDAMNTEAFF. The CDR3 nucleotides read TGTGCCAGCAGCTTGAATCCGGACGCCATGAACACTGAAGCTTTCTTT.

The CDR3 here is CATSDRDISDTQYF. DNA for the CDR3: TGTGCCACCAGTGACCGGGACATTTCAGATACGCAGTATTTT. The V call is TRBV24-1, the J call TRBJ2-3; D possibly corresponds to TRBD1 (6 bases). The ends were cut back, 4 bases at V and 4 bases at J, with 11 bases in the middle. Germline assignment: CDR1 KGHDR and CDR2 SFDVKD. The CDR3 consists of 14 residues.